A single sample is the source of the 10 T cell receptor beta chains below, sequenced in a study of vaccination effects on CD4 cells after COVID-19. Sequencing followed a ViraFEST assay step that expanded antigen-specific CD4+ T cells with viral peptide pools. Once cultured for 10 to 11 days, the cells underwent separation to obtain CD4+ T cells. By PCR, the person was confirmed to have had SARS-CoV-2 infection between March and December 2020. Profiled with immunoSEQ multiplex PCR; TCRdb holds only in-frame clones, not every one. Of more than 20,000 clones listed, roughly 72% are singletons. Their recognized antigens are unknown. Source: CD4+ T cells from PBMCs cultured with SARS-CoV-2 spike peptides, taken before COVID-19 vaccination. The source of these receptors is a human donor who had a prior SARS-CoV-2 infection.

V usage is TRBV4-2 and J usage is TRBJ1-4; D is perhaps TRBD1 (5 bases). The germline V gene has CDR1 LGHNA and CDR2 YNFKEQ. The CDR3 spans 18 residues. V lost 0 bases, J lost 7 bases, and 21 bases lay in between. DNA for the CDR3: TGTGCCAGCAGCCAAGAAGGGAGTTTGGTGGGACGAGGTGAAAAACTGTTTTTT. Protein: CASSQEGSLVGRGEKLFF.

A few counts support this clone. The chain links TRBV7-9 to TRBJ1-5, with D hard to call. The germline V gene encodes CDR1 SEHNR and CDR2 FQNEAQ (reference sequence). The CDR3 spans 13 residues. Trimming took 2 bases from V and 4 from J, leaving 6 bases between them. The CDR3 DNA reads as TGTGCCAGCAGCTTATTTGGGAATCAGCCCCAGCATTTT. This translates into CASSLFGNQPQHF.

DNA for the CDR3: TGTGCCAGCAGTTTATACGCTACCTACGAGCAGTACTTC. This sequence encodes CASSLYATYEQYF. The V call is TRBV28, the J call TRBJ2-7; D ambiguous. The CDR3 runs 13 residues. V lost 1 base and J 2 bases, leaving 6 bases between the germline ends. Germline assignment: CDR1 MDHEN and CDR2 SYDVKM.

V usage is TRBV4-2 and J usage is TRBJ2-3; 11 bases align to TRBD2. Looked up from germline, CDR1 is LGHNA and CDR2 is YNFKEQ. This CDR3 spans 16 amino acids. V trimming: 1 base; J trimming: 6 bases; junction bases outside the gene matches: 6. The CDR3 protein is CASSQATGTSGDTQYF. CDR3 coding DNA: TGTGCCAGCAGCCAAGCTACCGGGACTAGCGGTGATACGCAGTATTTT.

The chain couples TRBV7-6 to TRBJ1-2, with 10 bases fitting TRBD1. The CDR3 is 15 residues long. V was clipped by 5 bases and J by 5 bases; unmatched bases: 8. Per germline, CDR1 SGHVS and CDR2 FNYEAQ. In DNA, the CDR3 is TGTGCCAGCAGCCACGGGACAGGGGAAACTTATGGCTACACCTTC. Its translation is CASSHGTGETYGYTF. The variable domain in full, with the rest retrieved from reference TRBV7-6 and TRBJ1-2, is GAGVSQSPRYKVTKRGQDVALRCDPISGHVSLYWYRQALGQGPEFLTYFNYEAQQDKSGLPNDRFSAERPEGSISTLTIQRTEQRDSAMYRCASSHGTGETYGYTFGSGTRLTVV.

V is TRBV7-9 and J is TRBJ1-4; D might be TRBD1 (6 bases). The CDR3 totals 13 residues. The V gene's germline CDR1 is SEHNR and CDR2 FQNEAQ (reference sequence). Deletions cut 1 base from V and 8 bases from J, with 8 bases between. This CDR3 is CASSLGGGEKLFF. Here the CDR3 DNA reads TGTGCCAGCAGCTTAGGAGGGGGAGAAAAACTGTTTTTT.

The chain recombines TRBV10-2 with TRBJ1-6, with D maybe TRBD1 (6 bases). Trimming took off 8 bases at V and 2 bases at J, with 10 bases between the two ends. Germline CDR1 WSHSY, CDR2 SAAADI. The CDR3 is made up of 14 amino acids. CDR3 protein: CASGGQTYNSPLHF. CDR3 coding DNA: TGCGCCAGCGGCGGACAGACCTATAATTCACCCCTCCACTTT.

Turning to this clone: In the same sample, other DNA sequences code for this CDR3. CDR3 nucleotide sequence: TGTGCCAGCAGTAGACAGGGGCTAATGAACACTGAAGCTTTCTTT. Protein sequence: CASSRQGLMNTEAFF. This chain connects TRBV2 to TRBJ1-1, with 8 bases fitting TRBD1. J was trimmed by 0 bases and V by 5 bases; bases with no gene match: 5. Germline assignment: CDR1 SNHLY and CDR2 FYNNEI. The CDR3 sequence is 15 residues long.

This clone was found a few times. This chain joins TRBV28 and TRBJ2-2; D may be TRBD1 (6 bases). CDR3 length equals 16 residues. V was pared by 3 bases and J by 5 bases, with 16 bases between. Germline assignment: CDR1 MDHEN and CDR2 SYDVKM. The CDR3 DNA reads TGTGCCAGCAGTTTGGTCCGAGGGGGTCAGACCGGGGAGCTGTTTTTT. Its translation: CASSLVRGGQTGELFF.

This chain connects TRBV3-1 (or the pseudogene TRBV3-2) to TRBJ1-2, with D perhaps TRBD1 (6 bases). The germline CDR1 and CDR2 sequences are LGHDT and YNNKEL (reference sequence). The ends were cut back, 2 bases at V and 7 bases at J, with 11 bases in the middle. CDR3 length: 13 residues. CDR3 sequence reads: CASSQTQQGGYTF. In DNA form, the CDR3 reads TGTGCCAGCAGCCAAACTCAACAGGGTGGCTACACCTTC.